Listed here are 27 T cell receptor beta chains from one sample, sequenced in a study of blood T cell repertoires in COVID-19. The assay was immunoSEQ multiplex PCR, and TCRdb's table has in-frame clones only and misses some. The table lists roughly 150,000 clones, roughly 80% of them singletons. The source material was peripheral blood. The receptors shown here come from a woman aged 80 or over with acute or convalescent COVID-19.

The chain combines TRBV10-2 with TRBJ2-3; possibly TRBD2 for D (6 bases). Deletions cut 0 bases from V and 0 bases from J, with 16 bases between. The CDR3 extends over 18 amino acids. Germline V gives CDR1 WSHSY, CDR2 SAAADI. The CDR3 protein is CASSESIARGLSTDTQYF. CDR3 nucleotide sequence: TGCGCCAGCAGTGAGTCGATTGCGCGGGGCCTTAGCACAGATACGCAGTATTTT.

The CDR3 bases are TGTGCCAGCAGCCTAGGGGGCGGAAACTATGGCTACACCTTC. Translation: CASSLGGGNYGYTF. V is TRBV3-1 (or the pseudogene TRBV3-2) and J is TRBJ1-2; TRBD1 agrees at 7 bases. The trim removed 4 bases at V and 2 bases at J, leaving 4 bases unmatched. Germline V lookup: CDR1 LGHDT, CDR2 YNNKEL (reference sequence). The CDR3 is 14 residues long.

This clone was observed a handful of times. The chain has TRBV5-4 and TRBJ2-6, with 10 nucleotides matching TRBD2. The germline gives CDR1 SGHNT, CDR2 YYREEE (reference sequence). The CDR3 has 17 amino acids. V gave up 4 bases and J gave up 3 bases; unmatched junction bases: 7. CDR3: CASSAASGSGGANVLTF. CDR3 nucleotide sequence: TGTGCCAGCAGCGCCGCTAGCGGGAGCGGTGGGGCCAACGTCCTGACTTTC. Using reference TRBV5-4 and TRBJ2-6 for the parts outside the CDR3, the full variable domain is ETGVTQSPTHLIKTRGQQVTLRCSSQSGHNTVSWYQQALGQGPQFIFQYYREEENGRGNFPPRFSGLQFPNYSSELNVNALELDDSALYLCASSAASGSGGANVLTFGAGSRLTVL.

This clone was recorded once. The chain recombines TRBV19 with TRBJ2-7; 7 nucleotides agree with TRBD1. V shed 11 bases and J 0 bases; nucleotides not matched to a gene: 7. Germline CDR1 LNHDA, CDR2 SQIVND (reference sequence). The CDR3 has 13 amino acids. The CDR3 coding sequence is TGTGCCGCAGCGACAGGGCTCTCCTACGAGCAGTACTTC. Translating gives CAAATGLSYEQYF.

The chain carries TRBV29-1 and TRBJ2-1; 7 nucleotides match TRBD2. Looked up from germline, CDR1 is SQVTM and CDR2 is ANQGSEA. This CDR3 is 13 amino acids long. Trimming at V came to 5 bases and at J to 4 bases, leaving 5 bases not matched to a gene. The CDR3: CSVSWGGYNEQFF. In DNA, the CDR3 is TGCAGCGTTTCGTGGGGGGGATACAATGAGCAGTTCTTC.

The gene calls are TRBV10-3 and TRBJ2-5; possibly TRBD1 for D (5 bases). CDR1 is ENHRY, CDR2 SYGVKD, per germline. The CDR3 is 12 amino acids. The V and J ends lost 3 bases and 5 bases respectively, with 7 bases between them. The CDR3 region is CAISDKGETQYF. As DNA, the CDR3 is TGTGCCATCAGTGATAAGGGGGAGACCCAGTACTTC.

This sequence joins TRBV5-1 and TRBJ1-1; D is possibly TRBD1 (6 bases). V lost 0 bases to trimming and J lost 3 bases, with 18 bases between them. CDR1 and CDR2 (germline): SGHRS, YFSETQ. CDR3 length: 17 residues. CDR3 in DNA: TGCGCCAGCAGCTTGGGGGCACAGGGTCGGTTGGACACTGAAGCTTTCTTT. This gives the protein CASSLGAQGRLDTEAFF.

This chain connects TRBV2 to TRBJ2-3, with 7 bases matching TRBD2. V dropped 6 bases and J dropped 2; count of bases not matched to a gene: 8. The CDR3 extends over 15 amino acids. The V gene's germline CDR1 is SNHLY and CDR2 FYNNEI. The CDR3 spells CASSGRRGFTDTQYF. CDR3 nucleotide sequence: TGTGCCAGCAGCGGGAGGCGGGGGTTCACAGATACGCAGTATTTT.

The V and J genes are TRBV15 and TRBJ2-4, with a possible D match to TRBD2 (7 bases). This CDR3 has 15 amino acids. Germline V lookup: CDR1 LNHNV, CDR2 YYDKDF (reference sequence). V lost 1 base, J lost 6 bases, and 13 bases lay in between. CDR3 coding DNA: TGTGCCACCAGCAGAGGGGGGGGCGCAGGAAACATTCAGTACTTC. Amino acids: CATSRGGGAGNIQYF.

This clone has more than one count but fewer than ten. V usage is TRBV6-1 and J usage is TRBJ1-4, with 7 bases lining up with TRBD1. V was clipped by 3 bases and J by 3 bases; unmatched bases: 7. CDR3 length: 16 amino acids. Germline CDR1 MNHNS, CDR2 SASEGT. CDR3 residues: CASSEGWGTANEKLFF. The CDR3 region has the DNA TGTGCCAGCAGTGAGGGGTGGGGGACAGCTAATGAAAAACTGTTTTTT.

J is TRBJ1-5 and V is TRBV2; tentatively, D is TRBD1 (5 bases). V was shortened by 6 bases and J by 6 bases, with 12 bases between the two germline ends. The length of the CDR3 is 13 residues. The germline V gene has CDR1 SNHLY and CDR2 FYNNEI. The CDR3 region is CASREQGGQPQHF. The CDR3 DNA reads as TGTGCCAGCAGGGAGCAGGGAGGTCAGCCCCAGCATTTT.

This chain joins TRBV10-3 and TRBJ1-1, with 8 bases fitting TRBD1. V dropped 5 bases and J dropped 5; count of bases not matched to a gene: 13. The CDR3 loop spans 16 amino acids. Germline values: CDR1 ENHRY, CDR2 SYGVKD. CDR3 sequence (DNA): TGTGCCATCAGTCCCATACTCAGGGGGCGGCGGACTGAAGCTTTCTTT. Translated: CAISPILRGRRTEAFF.

V is TRBV6-1 and J is TRBJ1-2; D remains ambiguous. The CDR3 sequence is 12 residues long. Germline CDR1 reads MNHNS; CDR2 reads SASEGT. V was trimmed by 3 bases and J by 7 bases, leaving 9 bases between them. CDR3 nucleotide sequence: TGTGCCAGCAGTGAGGGCAGCCCTGGCTACACCTTC. Protein sequence: CASSEGSPGYTF.

This chain joins TRBV18 and TRBJ1-5; 10 bases line up with TRBD1. CDR1 KGHSH and CDR2 LQKENI come from the germline V gene. The CDR3 runs 15 residues. J gave up 2 bases and V 6 bases, and 4 bases lay outside the gene matches. The CDR3 reads CASSVGTGGNQPQHF. CDR3 nucleotides: TGTGCCAGCTCGGTTGGGACAGGGGGCAATCAGCCCCAGCATTTT.

The rearrangement joins TRBV25-1 to TRBJ2-7; D is perhaps TRBD1 (5 bases). Germline loops: CDR1 MGHDK, CDR2 SYGVNS. With 8 bases removed from V and 3 bases from J, the gap between germline ends came to 11 bases. The CDR3 is made up of 12 amino acids. CDR3 in DNA: TGTGCCAGCTCCCTCGACAGCTACGAGCAGTACTTC. Translating it yields CASSLDSYEQYF.

This sequence joins TRBV5-1 and TRBJ2-3; TRBD2 aligns across 13 bases. This CDR3 region has 15 residues. In germline, CDR1 is SGHRS, CDR2 YFSETQ. J lost 7 bases, V lost 5 bases, and 7 bases had no gene match. The CDR3 DNA follows: TGCGCCAGCAGTCCCTGGACTAGCGGGGGACATACGCAGTATTTT. Translated, it gives CASSPWTSGGHTQYF.

The V and J genes are TRBV5-1 and TRBJ1-2, with 8 bases matching TRBD1. CDR1 is SGHRS, CDR2 YFSETQ, per germline. The CDR3 has 14 amino acids. V lost 4 bases and J lost 7; bases outside the gene matches: 9. CDR3 in DNA: TGCGCCAGCAGCCGCCTAGACAGGGGAAGTGGCTACACCTTC. Protein sequence: CASSRLDRGSGYTF.

The chain is built from TRBV18 and TRBJ1-4; tentatively, D is TRBD1 (5 bases). The V gene lost 4 bases and the J gene lost 6 bases, with 15 bases spanning the gap. Germline V gene data show CDR1 as KGHSH and CDR2 as LQKENI. The CDR3 loop spans 15 amino acids. The CDR3 coding sequence is TGTGCCAGCTCACGATCTCAGGGCAGCGATGAAAAACTGTTTTTT. Translation gives CASSRSQGSDEKLFF.

This sequence joins TRBV19 and TRBJ1-4, with 9 bases identical to TRBD1. Trimming cost V 4 bases and J 10 bases; bases outside gene matches: 10. This CDR3 has 15 residues. Germline CDR1 reads LNHDA; CDR2 reads SQIVND (reference sequence). The CDR3, as DNA: TGTGCCAGTAGTACCCGGGACAGGGTATATGTAAAACTGTTTTTT. Translation gives CASSTRDRVYVKLFF. Filled out from reference TRBV19 and TRBJ1-4, the complete variable domain reads DGGITQSPKYLFRKEGQNVTLSCEQNLNHDAMYWYRQDPGQGLRLIYYSQIVNDFQKGDIAEGYSVSREKKESFPLTVTSAQKNPTAFYLCASSTRDRVYVKLFFGSGTQLSVL.

A few counts support this clone. As DNA, the CDR3 is TGTGCCAGCACCTCACCCCCCGACGGAGTAAATAGGTATGGCTACACCTTC. Its translation is CASTSPPDGVNRYGYTF. This chain links TRBV6-4 with TRBJ1-2; no definite D call. Germline CDR1 and CDR2: MRHNA and SNTAGT. Trimming cost V 7 bases and J 5 bases, with 26 bases left between them. CDR3 length: 17 residues.

The CDR3 sequence: CSVGRGGGYGYTF. In DNA, the CDR3 is TGCAGCGTTGGGAGGGGCGGGGGTTATGGCTACACCTTC. The gene calls are TRBV29-1 and TRBJ1-2; D perhaps matches TRBD1 (5 bases). Germline values: CDR1 SQVTM, CDR2 ANQGSEA. V lost 4 bases and J lost 5, with 14 bases in between. The CDR3 contains 13 residues.

This sequence joins TRBV7-2 and TRBJ2-5; a possible D gene is TRBD1 (6 bases). The V gene's germline CDR1 is SGHTA and CDR2 FQGNSA. The CDR3 runs to 14 residues. V gave up 3 bases and J gave up 1 base, with 9 bases separating them. CDR3 DNA sequence: TGTGCCAGCAGCTTCTGGGACACCCAAGAGACCCAGTACTTC. Protein product: CASSFWDTQETQYF.

The chain joins TRBV5-1 to TRBJ2-2; 9 bases agree with TRBD2. Germline assignment: CDR1 SGHRS and CDR2 YFSETQ. J gave up 6 bases and V 1 base, and 4 bases lay outside the gene matches. CDR3 length equals 15 residues. The CDR3 DNA reads as TGCGCCAGCAGCTTGCCTAGCGGGAATGCCGGGGAGCTGTTTTTT. Its translation is CASSLPSGNAGELFF.

The CDR3 spells CASSPRGVGNPGNTIYF. The CDR3, as DNA: TGTGCCAGCAGTCCACGGGGGGTCGGCAATCCTGGAAACACCATATATTTT. The chain uses TRBV6-6 and TRBJ1-3; possibly TRBD1 for D (5 bases). The CDR3 has 17 residues. CDR1 and CDR2 (germline): MNHNY, SVGAGI (reference sequence). Trimming took 5 bases from V and 2 from J, leaving 19 bases between them.

V is TRBV6-1 and J is TRBJ1-3, with D hard to call. V lost 2 bases, J lost 0 bases, and 5 bases lay in between. The CDR3 is made up of 14 amino acids. Germline CDR1 reads MNHNS; CDR2 reads SASEGT. CDR3 region: CASSERYSGNTIYF. CDR3 nucleotide sequence: TGTGCCAGCAGTGAACGGTACTCTGGAAACACCATATATTTT.

The chain combines TRBV18 with TRBJ2-7; D not certain. V lost 3 bases, J lost 0 bases, and 9 bases lay in between. The length of the CDR3 is 14 residues. Per germline, CDR1 KGHSH and CDR2 LQKENI. CDR3 nucleotides: TGTGCCAGCTCACCGGGCTCCAGCTCCTACGAGCAGTACTTC. Protein: CASSPGSSSYEQYF. Full variable domain (missing parts from reference TRBV18 and TRBJ2-7): NAGVMQNPRHLVRRRGQEARLRCSPMKGHSHVYWYRQLPEEGLKFMVYLQKENIIDESGMPKERFSAEFPKEGPSILRIQQVVRGDSAAYFCASSPGSSSYEQYFGPGTRLTVT.

This chain links TRBV6-5 with TRBJ1-6, with D possibly matching TRBD1 (5 bases). The CDR3 extends over 14 amino acids. Germline V gene lookup returns CDR1 MNHEY and CDR2 SVGAGI. V lost 4 bases and J 6 bases, leaving 10 bases between the germline ends. The CDR3 protein is CASSSGRVNSPLHF. The CDR3 nucleotides read TGTGCCAGCAGTTCTGGCAGGGTTAATTCACCCCTCCACTTT.